A selection of T cell receptor beta chains follows, all from one sample in a study of CD8+CD57+ T cells in acquired aplastic anemia. Each CDR3 protein gets one entry after TCRdb re-called the reads with MiXCR. The sample has about 160,000 distinct CDR3 sequences, 71% seen once. Sequenced material: sorted CD4+, CD8+, or CD8+CD57+ T cells (not recorded which) from PBMCs. The source of these receptors is a human donor with aplastic anemia. CDR3s include the opening cysteine and the closing phenylalanine or tryptophan. Fields, in order: V gene, J gene, clone size, D gene, CDR3 protein, CDR3 DNA. The D gene is left open where the match is weak. The listing skips clone size in some rows; elsewhere it reads once, few, many or a size class.

>TRBV10-2|TRBJ1-5|-|TRBD1
CASTPGQGNQPQHF
TGCGCCAGCACCCCGGGACAGGGCAATCAGCCCCAGCATTTT
>TRBV20-1|TRBJ2-2|-|-
CSARDALRGDTGELFF
TGCAGTGCTAGAGATGCCCTCCGCGGGGACACCGGGGAGCTGTTTTTT
>TRBV24-1|TRBJ2-2|-|-
CASSQYTGELFF
TGTGCCAGCTCCCAGTACACCGGGGAGCTGTTTTTT
>TRBV29-1|TRBJ2-5|-|-
CSVPLGVGETQYF
TGCAGCGTTCCCCTCGGGGTTGGAGAGACCCAGTACTTC
>TRBV25-1|TRBJ1-5|-|-
CASSDASVSQPQHF
TGTGCCAGCAGCGACGCCTCCGTGAGTCAGCCCCAGCATTTT
>TRBV7-9|TRBJ2-3|few|-
CAPSTDTQYF
TGTGCCCCTAGCACAGATACGCAGTATTTT
>TRBV15|TRBJ2-5|-|-
CATSGPNRYSETQYF
TGTGCCACCAGTGGCCCCAACAGGTATTCGGAGACCCAGTACTTC
>TRBV7-8|TRBJ2-5|-|TRBD1
CASSLRGQAGETQYF
TGTGCCAGCAGCTTAAGGGGACAGGCGGGAGAGACCCAGTACTTC
>TRBV7-8|TRBJ2-5|many|TRBD2
CASSPRTSDYLQETQYF
TGTGCCAGCAGCCCCAGGACTAGCGACTACCTCCAAGAGACCCAGTACTTC
>TRBV29-1|TRBJ1-4|-|TRBD1
CSVVDRVGSEKLFF
TGCAGCGTGGTGGACAGGGTGGGATCTGAAAAACTGTTTTTT
>TRBV2|TRBJ1-6|-|-
CASSRWLSQGPSSPLHF
TGTGCCAGCAGTAGATGGTTATCCCAGGGCCCTAGTTCACCCCTCCACTTT
>TRBV12-3/TRBV12-4|TRBJ2-1|-|-
CASSLAQGRYNEQFF
TGTGCCAGCAGTTTAGCGCAGGGGAGGTACAATGAGCAGTTCTTC
>TRBV5-5|TRBJ2-7|many|TRBD1
CASSYYGTGYSYEQYF
TGTGCCAGCAGCTACTATGGGACAGGGTACTCCTACGAGCAGTACTTC
>TRBV19|TRBJ1-5|-|TRBD1
CASSVGTGSNQPQHF
TGTGCCAGTAGTGTCGGGACAGGTAGCAATCAGCCCCAGCATTTT
>TRBV7-2|TRBJ2-3|-|-
CASSQEWGSISSTDTQYF
TGTGCCAGCAGCCAAGAGTGGGGTAGCATCTCTAGCACAGATACGCAGTATTTT
>TRBV20-1|TRBJ2-5|-|-
CSARVAGETQYF
TGCAGTGCTAGAGTTGCCGGGGAGACCCAGTACTTC
>TRBV25-1|TRBJ1-6|-|-
CASSEENSPLHF
TGTGCCAGCAGTGAAGAGAATTCACCCCTCCACTTT
>TRBV7-2|TRBJ2-1|many|TRBD2
CASSPRLAEDQFF
TGTGCCAGCAGCCCCAGACTAGCGGAGGACCAGTTCTTC
>TRBV29-1|TRBJ1-4|-|-
CSVAPGTLNEKLFF
TGCAGCGTTGCTCCCGGGACTCTAAATGAAAAACTGTTTTTT
>TRBV15|TRBJ2-3|many|TRBD2
CATSLPPLAGVTDTQYF
TGTGCCACCAGCCTCCCTCCCTTGGCGGGAGTTACAGATACGCAGTATTTT
>TRBV20-1|TRBJ2-3|-|-
CSARRIPSTDTQYF
TGCAGTGCCCGACGGATTCCGAGCACAGATACGCAGTATTTT
>TRBV10-3|TRBJ1-5|-|-
CAISGREGLGSQPQHF
TGTGCCATCAGTGGGCGTGAGGGTTTGGGCAGTCAGCCCCAGCATTTT
>TRBV19|TRBJ1-1|-|-
CASSSPLWGDTEAFF
TGTGCCAGTAGTTCTCCTTTGTGGGGGGACACTGAAGCTTTCTTT
>TRBV19|TRBJ2-3|-|-
CASRIGGAADTQYF
TGTGCCAGTAGGATAGGTGGGGCGGCAGATACGCAGTATTTT